This paragraph covers one T cell receptor beta chain sequence. Its antigen is not known. This entry belongs to a study of Ad26.COV2.S vaccination and SARS-CoV-2 variants. Study details: Participants got Ad26.COV2.S intramuscularly, once or twice 56 days apart.

Notes on the study in general: It was found that vaccine and placebo recipients had similar non-spike TCR breadth. Spike-specific TCR breadth ran higher among vaccine recipients than placebo recipients.

Data came from immunoSEQ multiplex PCR; TCRdb stores just in-frame clones and leaves some out. The data show about 350,000 clones, roughly 81% seen once. The CDR3 is 16 amino acids. The V gene lost 0 bases and the J gene lost 0 bases, with 12 bases spanning the gap. The germline CDR1 and CDR2 sequences are MNHEY and SVGEGT. This sample's treatment: 15 to 20 received Ad26.COV2.S at low or high dose, single or two shots; 5 received placebo; per-sample allocation not given. All samples were drawn on day 63, counting from the first vaccine or placebo injection. At a Boston site, the person donating was an adult of 18-55 years.

The sequence was obtained from a person between 18 and 65 years old who received the Ad26.COV2.S COVID-19 vaccine or a placebo. The sample was peripheral blood, taken in a trial of Ad26.COV2.S vaccine versus placebo. The rearrangement joins TRBV6-2 or TRBV6-3 to TRBJ2-7; D might be TRBD1 (6 bases). The CDR3 reads CASSYSWGRSSYEQYF. The CDR3 DNA sequence: TGTGCCAGCAGTTACTCGTGGGGGCGCAGCTCCTACGAGCAGTACTTC.